Described below is a single T cell receptor beta chain sequence and its context. Sequenced by immunoSEQ multiplex PCR; TCRdb stores in-frame clones only, minus some. The table includes roughly 58,000 clones, just over 70% detected once. This record comes from a study of blood T cell repertoires in COVID-19. Sequencing was done on a sample of PBMCs or T cells enriched from blood (not recorded which). This sequence was found in a woman aged 60 to 75 who had been exposed to COVID-19.

CDR3 loop: CASSLGTGNYGYTF. CDR3 DNA sequence: TGCGCCAGCAGCTTGGGGACAGGGAACTATGGCTACACCTTC. The chain employs TRBV5-1 and TRBJ1-2, with TRBD1 matching over 8 bases. Germline CDR1 SGHRS, CDR2 YFSETQ. This CDR3 comprises 14 residues. Trimming at V came to 0 bases and at J to 2 bases, leaving 0 bases not matched to a gene.